Included here is one T cell receptor beta chain sequence, with context. Its matching antigen is unknown. This CDR3 region has 14 residues. The V gene's germline CDR1 is SEHNR and CDR2 FQNEAQ (reference sequence). With 6 bases removed from V and 6 bases from J, the gap between germline ends came to 16 bases. Amplification targeted TCR beta CDR3 regions from RNA transcripts. HTBI primers were used for first-round RT-PCR of the TCR CDR3. MiXCR, run by TCRdb on the multiplex PCR reads, gives a single entry per CDR3 protein. The sample holds hundreds of thousands of distinct CDR3 sequences; 15% to 20% are singletons and the top ten take about 50%. These data are taken from a study of T cells in Graves' hyperthyroidism and ophthalmopathy. Study results and caveats: Stable hyperthyroidism was separated from ophthalmopathy by a model based on 13 V-J features.

Enrolled ophthalmopathy patients presented with a Clinical Activity Score of at least 3, a NOSPECS grade of at least 4, and disease duration under 3 months. An approximately 10 ml volume of fresh peripheral blood provided the PBMCs. What was sequenced was blood. The chain joins TRBV7-9 to TRBJ2-3, with D possibly being TRBD1 (6 bases). This clonotype was obtained from a man between 35 and 55 years old with Graves' ophthalmopathy. The CDR3 protein is CASRYYRVTDTQYF. The CDR3 DNA follows: TGTGCCAGCAGGTACTACAGGGTAACCGATACGCAGTATTTT.